A single sample is the source of the 31 T cell receptor delta chains below, sequenced in a study of γδ T cells in repeated Plasmodium falciparum infection. Bulk repertoires came from Vgamma9/Vdelta2+ or Vdelta2-negative gammadelta T cells flow-sorted from PBMC. TCRdb repeated clone calling on the multiplex PCR reads with CATT. This table holds approximately 93,000 delta-chain clones, approximately 0.96% found once. Specimen: gamma-delta T cells from blood. The receptors stem from a pool of human donors (malaria-infected and uninfected, not separated).

A note on this clone: This DNA translates differently at residue 12 from the TCRdb protein, which is that of a much larger clone; a read error is likely, and the protein shown is the DNA's own translation. The CDR3 bases are TGTGCCTGTGACACCGACGCAGGGGGACCCACCGGTAAACTCATCTTT. This translates into CACDTDAGGPTGKLIF. The chain is built from TRDV2 and TRDJ1, with D possibly being TRDD3 (6 bases). In the absence of a J gene in TCRdb, the DNA was matched to germline to assign it here. This CDR3 contains 16 residues. CDR1 is GEAIGNYY, CDR2 EKD, per germline.

The table lists this clone with a few counts. The likely explanation is a read error, given a far larger clone one base away. The same CDR3 arises from other DNA sequences in this sample as well. This chain links TRDV2 with TRDJ1; perhaps TRDD3 as D (6 bases). TCRdb records no J gene; here it was assigned by comparing the DNA to germline. Germline V CDR1 and CDR2: GEAIGNYY, EKD. Deletions cut 1 base from V and 0 bases from J, with 32 bases between. The CDR3 is 22 amino acids. In DNA form, the CDR3 reads TGTGCCTGTGACACTTTAAGGGACGGGGGGACCAATACAGGGGACTACACCGATAAACTCATCTTT. Encoded protein: CACDTLRDGGTNTGDYTDKLIF.

By share of the sample, this clone is medium-sized (0.01 to 0.1%). The same CDR3 is also encoded by other DNA sequences in this sample. The chain carries TRDV2 and TRDJ1; the D gene is possibly TRDD3 (6 bases). The V end was cut by 0 bases, the J end by 8 bases, with 27 bases between. CDR3 length equals 18 residues. Germline V gene lookup returns CDR1 GEAIGNYY and CDR2 EKD. The CDR3: CACDTARLWGHNVKKLIF. For the CDR3, the DNA is TGTGCCTGTGACACCGCGAGATTGTGGGGGCACAATGTCAAAAAACTCATCTTT.

Regarding this clone: A single base is all that separates this from a far larger clone, so a read error is likely. Additional DNA sequences in this sample encode the identical CDR3. The V and J genes are TRDV2 and TRDJ1; 7 nucleotides agree with TRDD3. Per the germline V gene, CDR1 is GEAIGNYY and CDR2 is EKD. The CDR3 is made up of 16 amino acids. CDR3 in DNA: TGTGCCTGTAACCCTCTGGGGGCCGGGTACACCGATAAACTTATCTTT. Amino acid sequence: CACNPLGAGYTDKLIF.

This clone was observed many times. This CDR3 is CACDTRWGIRPSSWDTRQMFF. The CDR3 region has the DNA TGTGCCTGTGACACGCGCTGGGGGATACGCCCAAGCTCCTGGGACACCCGACAGATGTTTTTC. This chain links TRDV2 with TRDJ3, with 12 bases that match TRDD3. With V trimmed by 1 base and J by 0 bases, 9 bases remained unmatched. The CDR3 is made up of 21 amino acids. In germline, CDR1 is GEAIGNYY, CDR2 EKD.

In its sample, this clone was seen a few times. The TCRdb record carries a much larger clone's protein, which differs from this DNA's translation at residue 5; a read error is the likely cause, and the protein listed here is the DNA translation. J is TRDJ1 and V is TRDV2; D unresolved. TCRdb is silent on the J gene; assignment here came from matching the DNA to germline. The germline V gene has CDR1 GEAIGNYY and CDR2 EKD. The CDR3 contains 16 residues. With 3 bases removed from V and 0 bases from J, the gap between germline ends came to 16 bases. Here the CDR3 DNA reads TGTGCCTGTGACGCCGTAAGTTTGCCGTACACCGATAAACTCATCTTT. This encodes CACDAVSLPYTDKLIF.

This clone was picked up a small number of times. This likely traces to a read error, being one base from a far larger clone. This same CDR3 is encoded by further DNA sequences in the sample. This chain joins TRDV1 and TRDJ1; 8 positions match TRDD3. The J gene, not given by TCRdb, was assigned here from a germline match of the nucleotide sequence. This CDR3 has 22 amino acids. Germline lookup yields CDR1 TSWWSYY and CDR2 QGS. J gave up 0 bases and V 3 bases, and 24 bases lay outside the gene matches. The CDR3 is CALGEGVTRGRLGAPYTDKLIF. DNA of the CDR3: TGTGCTCTTGGGGAGGGTGTTACCCGGGGCCGACTGGGGGCTCCGTACACCGATAAACTCATCTTT.

Only a few counts were recorded for this clone. The protein in TCRdb stems from a much larger clone and differs at residue 8 from this DNA's translation, likely a read error; here the protein is translated from the DNA. The chain couples TRDV1 to TRDJ1, with 10 bases aligning to TRDD3. The J gene was missing in TCRdb and was found by matching the end of the DNA to germline. This CDR3 contains 18 residues. Germline loops: CDR1 TSWWSYY, CDR2 QGS. The V and J ends lost 4 bases and 8 bases, in that order; junction bases with no gene match: 19. The CDR3 bases are TGTGCTCTTGGGGTCGCGAGGACGTGGGGGATACCAGAGGGAAAACTCATCTTT. Protein product: CALGVARTWGIPEGKLIF.

This clone came up a few times. TCRdb has a much larger clone's protein, which differs at residue 15 from the translation of this DNA, likely because of a read error; what is shown is the protein translated from the DNA. The V and J genes are TRDV1 and TRDJ1; tentatively, D is TRDD3 (10 bases). The J gene was not available in TCRdb and was assigned here by matching the DNA to germline segments. Looked up from germline, CDR1 is TSWWSYY and CDR2 is QGS. CDR3 length: 24 amino acids. Trimming pared 4 bases from V and 3 bases from J, leaving 42 bases between. For the CDR3, the DNA is TGTGCTCTTGGGGCCCGCCTTCCTACCAATAAACTGGGGGATGCGGAGGTCAGATCCGATAAACTCATCTTT. Protein: CALGARLPTNKLGDAEVRSDKLIF.

This clone has only a few counts. The protein that TCRdb holds for this DNA derives from a much larger clone and differs from the translated DNA at residue 15, which likely indicates a read error; the protein shown here is translated from the DNA. The chain links TRDV1 to TRDJ1; 12 nucleotides match TRDD3. The J gene, missing from TCRdb, was assigned here through DNA to germline matching. Trimming at V came to 1 base and at J to 5 bases, leaving 17 bases not matched to a gene. CDR1 is TSWWSYY, CDR2 QGS, per germline. The length of the CDR3 is 20 residues. DNA for the CDR3: TGTGCTCTTGGGGAACAGGAGAGGATTCTACTGGGGGATACTACAGATAAACTCATCTTT. Protein product: CALGEQERILLGDTTDKLIF.

This clone is categorized as medium-sized (0.01 to 0.1%). Other DNA sequences of this sample code for an identical CDR3. DNA for the CDR3: TGTGCTCTTGGGAATTGGCCTTCCCACCCCCTTAACACCGATAAACTCATCTTT. Translated, it gives CALGNWPSHPLNTDKLIF. The J gene is TRDJ1, the V gene TRDV1; tentatively, D is TRDD2 (6 bases). The CDR3 is 18 residues long. V lost 5 bases and J lost 0, with 22 bases in between. The V gene's germline CDR1 is TSWWSYY and CDR2 QGS.

Of note for this clone: TCRdb shows a much larger clone's protein in place of this DNA's translation, and the two differ at residue 18, likely through a read error; the protein shown is translated from the DNA. The J gene went uncalled, whereas the V gene is TRDV1; the table names TRDD3, a call not compared with the DNA. Germline CDR1 reads TSWWSYY; CDR2 reads QGS. The CDR3 is 20 residues long. CDR3 coding DNA: TGTGCTCTTGGGAAATTACTCTCTTACTGGGGGCCACCTGGCACCGATAAACCCATCTTT. It yields the protein CALGKLLSYWGPPGTDKPIF.

This clone came up a few times. TCRdb lists the protein of a much larger clone for this DNA, which differs at residue 19, so this is likely a read error; the protein given here is translated from the DNA itself. This rearrangement joins TRDV1 to TRDJ1; 8 bases line up with TRDD2. Germline V lookup: CDR1 TSWWSYY, CDR2 QGS. CDR3 length equals 22 residues. This chain's CDR3 is CALGDNRSLFLRLGSYTDRLIF. DNA of the CDR3: TGTGCTCTTGGGGATAATCGCTCCCTCTTCCTACGACTTGGTTCCTACACCGATAGACTCATCTTT.

This clone occurred many times. TCRdb assigns this DNA the protein of a much larger clone, which departs from its translation at residue 14; this likely reflects a read error, and the protein shown comes from translating the DNA. V usage is TRDV2 and J usage is TRDJ1; 13 nucleotides line up with TRDD3. V lost 3 bases and J lost 3; bases outside the gene matches: 15. The CDR3 is 19 residues long. In germline, CDR1 is GEAIGNYY, CDR2 EKD. The CDR3 loop reads CACDPVLGDTPLYADKLIF. CDR3 DNA sequence: TGTGCCTGTGACCCTGTACTGGGGGATACGCCTTTGTACGCCGATAAACTCATCTTT.

This clone was recorded a few times. TCRdb lists the protein of a much larger clone for this DNA, which differs at residue 14, so this is likely a read error; the protein given here is translated from the DNA itself. In nucleotides, the CDR3 is TGTGCCTGTGACACCGTGGGGTCCCGGTACACCGATAAACCCATCTTT. Amino acids: CACDTVGSRYTDKPIF. The V gene corresponds to TRDV2; no J gene was called; the table gives TRDD3 as D, unverified against the DNA. This CDR3 has 16 residues. Germline CDR1 GEAIGNYY, CDR2 EKD.

Concerning this clone: Translating this DNA gives a protein that differs at residue 3 from the TCRdb one, which belongs to a much larger clone; a read error is likely, and the protein shown is this translation. The chain combines TRDV2 with TRDJ3; D remains ambiguous. TCRdb is silent on the J gene; assignment here came from matching the DNA to germline. Germline V gene sequence: CDR1 GEAIGNYY, CDR2 EKD. The CDR3 runs 18 residues. The CDR3 protein is CARDTVTKSSWDTRQMFF. The CDR3, as DNA: TGTGCCCGTGACACCGTTACTAAAAGCTCCTGGGACACCCGACAGATGTTTTTC.

This clone was found many times. This sequence is one base from a far larger clone and is likely a read error. Within the sample, other DNA sequences also encode this same CDR3. The CDR3 region has the DNA TGTGCTCTTGGGGAACTGGGGGGCGCCTTCCGGGCGTCTGAGCGGGCATACACCGATAAACTCATCTTT. Residues: CALGELGGAFRASERAYTDKLIF. The chain carries TRDV1 and TRDJ1; a possible D gene is TRDD2 (6 bases). V lost 0 bases, J lost 0 bases, and 32 bases lay in between. Germline V gene data show CDR1 as TSWWSYY and CDR2 as QGS. This CDR3 is 23 amino acids long.

This clone showed up just a few times. TCRdb's protein for this DNA is that of a much larger clone and differs from the translation at residue 13, likely a read error; the protein shown is the DNA translation. J is TRDJ1 and V is TRDV2; 12 nucleotides match TRDD3. TCRdb does not report a J gene; here it was assigned by matching the DNA to germline references. The CDR3 spans 18 residues. Germline V gene lookup returns CDR1 GEAIGNYY and CDR2 EKD. V dropped 0 bases and J dropped 3; count of bases not matched to a gene: 10. The CDR3 region is CACDTVTWGIRRADKLIF. CDR3 sequence (DNA): TGTGCCTGTGACACCGTGACCTGGGGGATACGCCGCGCCGATAAACTCATCTTT.

On this clone itself: A far larger clone is only one base removed, so a read error is likely. The identical CDR3 is also encoded by other nucleotide sequences in the sample. V gene TRDV1 combines with J gene TRDJ1, with TRDD3 identical over 10 bases. Germline V CDR1 and CDR2: TSWWSYY, QGS. CDR3 length equals 19 residues. With 0 bases clipped from V and 2 bases from J, the junction kept 12 bases outside the gene matches. The CDR3 region is CALGELDLILLGDTDKLIF. CDR3 bases: TGTGCTCTTGGGGAACTCGACCTAATTCTACTGGGGGATACCGATAAACTCATCTTT.

A remark on this clone: The protein TCRdb gives is from a much larger clone and does not agree with this DNA's translation at residue 11, likely a read error; the protein shown here comes from the DNA. The chain employs TRDV3 and TRDJ1, with 8 positions matching TRDD3. TCRdb lists no J gene, so it was determined here by aligning the DNA to germline. The germline gives CDR1 TVYSNPD, CDR2 GDNSRS (reference sequence). CDR3 length equals 18 residues. V lost 2 bases, J lost 5 bases, and 22 bases stayed unmatched. In DNA, the CDR3 is TGTGCCTTTCCTTCCCCTTGCGTACTGGGGGGTACGCAGGATAAACTCATCTTT. This codes for CAFPSPCVLGGTQDKLIF.

The CDR3 is CATAGRARVWGTRPLSPKLIF. CDR3 bases: TGTGCCACCGCCGGTCGGGCCAGGGTCTGGGGGACTCGACCCCTATCGCCTAAACTCATCTTT. The J gene was reported as TRDJ1; the V gene went uncalled; the table's D call, TRDD3, has no DNA check behind it. The length of the CDR3 is 21 residues.

The sample holds a few counts of this clone. The protein given by TCRdb reflects a much larger clone and differs at residue 8 from this DNA's translation, likely from a read error; the protein shown is the DNA's translation. The V gene is TRDV2, the J gene TRDJ1, with 7 bases matching TRDD3. No J segment appears in TCRdb, so it was assigned here by matching the sequence to germline. This CDR3 contains 14 residues. Germline V gives CDR1 GEAIGNYY, CDR2 EKD. V was pared by 3 bases and J by 3 bases, with 6 bases of the junction left unmatched. CDR3 protein: CACDHGGPSDKLIF. The CDR3, as DNA: TGTGCCTGTGACCATGGGGGACCCTCCGATAAACTCATCTTT.

This clone came up a few times. The protein in TCRdb stems from a much larger clone and differs at residue 6 from this DNA's translation, likely a read error; here the protein is translated from the DNA. V gene TRDV1 combines with J gene TRDJ1, with TRDD3 matching 12 bases. Germline V gives CDR1 TSWWSYY, CDR2 QGS. The CDR3 has 26 residues. The V gene end was trimmed by 1 base and the J gene end by 0 bases; junction bases not matched to a gene: 30. The CDR3 DNA reads TGTGCTCTTGGGGAACGAGAACCTTACTCCTACGAGTTTGTACTGGGGGATACATCGTACACCGATAAACTCATCTTT. The encoded protein is CALGEREPYSYEFVLGDTSYTDKLIF.

Points on this clone: The protein in TCRdb stems from a much larger clone and differs at residue 15 from this DNA's translation, likely a read error; here the protein is translated from the DNA. The V gene is listed as TRDV2; no J gene was called; the table names TRDD3, a call not compared with the DNA. CDR1 is GEAIGNYY, CDR2 EKD, per germline. The CDR3 is 17 residues long. The CDR3 DNA reads TGTGCCTGTGACACCGTAGGACTGGGGGATACAACCGATAAACCCATCTTT. Translating gives CACDTVGLGDTTDKPIF.

This clone has more than one count but fewer than ten. The protein recorded in TCRdb matches a much larger clone and deviates from this DNA's translation at residue 9, suggesting a read error; the protein here is obtained by translating the DNA. V gene TRDV1 combines with J gene TRDJ1, with D unclear. TCRdb gives no J gene; it was assigned here by matching the DNA to germline. The V end was cut by 2 bases, the J end by 0 bases, with 19 bases between. Germline CDR1 and CDR2: TSWWSYY and QGS. The CDR3 is 18 amino acids. CDR3 protein: CALGEIAQAVPHTDKLIF. In DNA, the CDR3 is TGTGCTCTTGGGGAAATTGCTCAAGCCGTCCCCCACACCGATAAACTCATCTTT.

Many counts were recorded for this clone. The sample contains more than one DNA sequence encoding this CDR3. The chain uses TRDV1 and TRDJ1; possibly TRDD3 for D (6 bases). CDR1 and CDR2 from the germline V gene are TSWWSYY and QGS. V was pared by 3 bases and J by 8 bases, with 22 bases between. The CDR3 runs 16 residues. The CDR3 sequence: CALGECQRYWVGKLIF. CDR3 bases: TGTGCTCTTGGGGAGTGTCAGCGTTACTGGGTTGGGAAACTCATCTTT.

With respect to this clone: This DNA's translation differs at residue 5 from TCRdb's protein, which comes from a much larger clone; a read error is likely, and the protein shown is translated from the DNA. The rearrangement links TRDV2 to TRDJ1; D may be TRDD3 (7 bases). TCRdb carries no J gene annotation; the J gene was assigned here by matching the DNA with germline. The germline V gene has CDR1 GEAIGNYY and CDR2 EKD. The CDR3 has 24 residues. The V and J ends lost 3 bases and 0 bases respectively, with 40 bases between them. The CDR3 sequence: CACDSGLASPTIAGGPRNTDKLIF. The CDR3 DNA sequence: TGTGCCTGTGACTCCGGATTGGCGAGTCCTACTATAGCTGGGGGCCCTCGGAACACCGATAAACTCATCTTT.

This clone appeared a few times. This likely stems from a read error, as it lies one base from a far larger clone. The same CDR3 is also encoded by other DNA sequences in this sample. The chain carries TRDV1 and TRDJ1; 7 bases map to TRDD2. The CDR3 loop spans 15 amino acids. Germline-derived CDR1 and CDR2 are TSWWSYY and QGS. DNA for the CDR3: TGTGCCCTTGGGGCTGCCTTCCTGTTTCAGGGAAAACTCATCTTT. Its protein is CALGAAFLFQGKLIF.

Comment on this clone: The TCRdb record carries a much larger clone's protein, which differs from this DNA's translation at residue 15; a read error is the likely cause, and the protein listed here is the DNA translation. This chain joins TRDV1 and TRDJ1, with D unresolved. TCRdb leaves out the J gene; it was filled in here by matching the DNA to germline. This CDR3 has 19 amino acids. Germline loops: CDR1 TSWWSYY, CDR2 QGS. DNA of the CDR3: TGTGCTCTTGGGGGAAGACTTAAAAAGTCCCTCCGGTACACCGGTAAACTCATCTTT. As protein: CALGGRLKKSLRYTGKLIF.

This clone showed up many times. J is TRDJ1 and V is TRDV2; the match to TRDD3 covers 10 bases. TCRdb offers no J gene call, so here the DNA was matched to germline to obtain one. The germline CDR1 and CDR2 sequences are GEAIGNYY and EKD. The CDR3 runs 16 residues. The J segment lost 2 bases and the V segment lost 0 bases, leaving 5 bases of the junction unmatched. The DNA of the CDR3 is TGTGCCTGTGACACCGTGGAACTGGGGGATACCGATAAACTCATCTTT. The encoded protein is CACDTVELGDTDKLIF.

This clone was seen a handful of times. The amino acid sequence in TCRdb belongs to a much larger clone and departs from this DNA's translation at residue 7, likely a sequencing read error; the sequence shown is translated from the DNA. The CDR3 coding sequence is TGTGCTCTTGGGGAACGGCCTCGAGGGCTACCTTCTGGGGGATACACCGATAAGCTCATCTTT. The encoded protein is CALGERPRGLPSGGYTDKLIF. The J gene was not called, though the V gene is TRDV1; no DNA check was done on the table's D call, TRDD3. Germline V CDR1 and CDR2: TSWWSYY, QGS. This CDR3 has 21 residues.